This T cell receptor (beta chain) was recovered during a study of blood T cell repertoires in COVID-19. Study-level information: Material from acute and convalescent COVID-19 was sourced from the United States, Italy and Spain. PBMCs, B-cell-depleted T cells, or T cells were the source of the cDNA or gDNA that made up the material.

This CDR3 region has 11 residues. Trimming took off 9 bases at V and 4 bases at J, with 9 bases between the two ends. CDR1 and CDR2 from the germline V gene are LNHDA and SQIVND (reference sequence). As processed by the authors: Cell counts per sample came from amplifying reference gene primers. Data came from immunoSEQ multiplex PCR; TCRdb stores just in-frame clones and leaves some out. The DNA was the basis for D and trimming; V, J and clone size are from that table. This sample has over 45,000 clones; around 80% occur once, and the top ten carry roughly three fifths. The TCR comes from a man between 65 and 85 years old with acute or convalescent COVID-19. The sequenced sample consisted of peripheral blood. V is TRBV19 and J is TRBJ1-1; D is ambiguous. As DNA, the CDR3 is TGTGCCAGCGCCCTCGGCACTGAAGCTTTCTTT. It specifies CASALGTEAFF.